This passage covers 7 T cell receptor beta chains from one sample sequenced in a study of radiation and T cells in renal cell carcinoma. The time point was: blood 4 weeks post-SBRT, at nephrectomy. The treatment was: 15 Gy SBRT to primary tumor, nephrectomy 4 weeks later. The repertoire was sequenced with immunoSEQ multiplex PCR; TCRdb's copy has only in-frame clones and lacks some. The data show 130,000 to 150,000 clones, approximately 86% seen once. The material sequenced was blood, taken from a patient whose treatment included radiotherapy and nephrectomy. All receptors come from a woman in her fifties or sixties with renal cell carcinoma.

The gene calls are TRBV5-4 and TRBJ2-5; 7 nucleotides line up with TRBD2. Germline V gene lookup returns CDR1 SGHNT and CDR2 YYREEE (reference sequence). CDR3 size: 13 residues. V gave up 2 bases and J gave up 4 bases; unmatched junction bases: 2. CDR3 bases: TGTGCCAGCAGCTTATCGGGAGGAGAGACCCAGTACTTC. Protein: CASSLSGGETQYF.

This clone has a single count. CDR3 in amino acids: CASSRDRSGDTEAFF. As DNA, the CDR3 is TGTGCCAGCAGCCGTGACAGGTCAGGGGACACTGAAGCTTTCTTT. The rearrangement uses TRBV7-2 and TRBJ1-1, with a possible D match to TRBD1 (6 bases). Between the trimmed V and J ends, which lost 5 bases and 3 bases, there was a span of 16 bases. Germline lookup yields CDR1 SGHTA and CDR2 FQGNSA. The CDR3 totals 15 residues.

V is TRBV7-2 and J is TRBJ1-4; the D gene is possibly TRBD1 (5 bases). Trimming took off 0 bases at V and 4 bases at J, with 9 bases between the two ends. The CDR3 runs 15 residues. CDR1 and CDR2 (germline): SGHTA, FQGNSA. CDR3 protein: CASSLAAGYNEKLFF. The CDR3 DNA sequence: TGTGCCAGCAGCTTAGCGGCAGGGTATAATGAAAAACTGTTTTTT. Supplemented by reference TRBV7-2 and TRBJ1-4, the full variable domain reads GAGVSQSPSNKVTEKGKDVELRCDPISGHTALYWYRQSLGQGLEFLIYFQGNSAPDKSGLPSDRFSAERTGGSVSTLTIQRTQQEDSAVYLCASSLAAGYNEKLFFGSGTQLSVL.

The genes are TRBV9 and TRBJ2-2, with unresolved D. This CDR3 spans 15 amino acids. The V gene lost 2 bases and the J gene lost 3 bases, with 11 bases spanning the gap. CDR1 and CDR2 (germline): SGDLS, YYNGEE. For the CDR3, the DNA is TGTGCCAGCAGCGTGGCGACCACCCACACCGGGGAGCTGTTTTTT. Protein sequence: CASSVATTHTGELFF.

V is TRBV7-2 and J is TRBJ1-5, with D hard to call. The germline V gene encodes CDR1 SGHTA and CDR2 FQGNSA. Trimming shortened V by 5 bases and J by 1 base, and 12 bases separated the two germline ends. The CDR3 is 15 residues long. The CDR3: CASSLAGISNQPQHF. The DNA for the CDR3 is TGTGCCAGCAGCCTGGCTGGGATAAGCAATCAGCCCCAGCATTTT.

This clone was seen only a few times. This chain connects TRBV5-1 to TRBJ1-1, with TRBD1 as a possible D gene (5 bases). The V gene's germline CDR1 is SGHRS and CDR2 YFSETQ. This CDR3 is 15 amino acids long. Trimming cost V 2 bases and J 1 base, with 12 bases left between them. This chain's CDR3 is CASSFEGPQNTEAFF. The CDR3 DNA sequence: TGCGCCAGCAGCTTCGAGGGGCCCCAGAACACTGAAGCTTTCTTT.

This clone was found a few times. The CDR3 reads CASSLTAALSNQPQHF. DNA of the CDR3: TGTGCCAGCAGTTTAACGGCAGCCCTTAGCAATCAGCCCCAGCATTTT. The genes are TRBV28 and TRBJ1-5; D gene ambiguous. The CDR3 sequence is 16 residues long. Germline-derived CDR1 and CDR2 are MDHEN and SYDVKM. The germline V and J ends were trimmed by 2 bases and 0 bases, with 11 bases remaining between them.